These 20 T cell receptor beta chains were all obtained from the same sample, sequenced in a study of CD8 T cells in Susac syndrome. Reverse transcription of about 0.5 to 1 ug RNA was carried out with random hexamers. Each CDR3 protein gets one entry after TCRdb re-called the immunoSEQ multiplex PCR reads with MiXCR. This table has tens of thousands of distinct CDR3 sequences, 85% to 95% appearing once. The sequenced material came from CD8+ T cells from PBMCs. These receptors all stem from a human donor with Susac syndrome.

Regarding this clonotype: A read error may produce the germline difference seen at one junction end. V usage is TRBV7-7 and J usage is TRBJ2-1; TRBD1 matches 7 bases. Looked up from germline, CDR1 is SSHAT and CDR2 is FNYEAQ (reference sequence). The CDR3 is made up of 14 amino acids. CDR3 coding DNA: TGTGCTAGCAGCAGACCGGGACAGTACAATGAGCAGTTCTTC. Amino acid sequence: CASSRPGQYNEQFF. The full variable domain, rest sourced from reference TRBV7-7 and TRBJ2-1, is GAGVSQSPRYKVTKRGQDVTLRCDPISSHATLYWYQQALGQGPEFLTYFNYEAQPDKSGLPSDRFSAERPEGSISTLTIQRTEQRDSAMYRCASSRPGQYNEQFFGPGTRLTVL.

This chain connects TRBV27 to TRBJ2-1; D gene unclear. This CDR3 contains 12 residues. The germline V and J ends were trimmed by 6 bases and 6 bases, with 9 bases remaining between them. Germline loops: CDR1 MNHEY, CDR2 SMNVEV (reference sequence). CDR3 sequence (DNA): TGTGCCAGCAGGAAGGGTTCCAATGAGCAGTTCTTC. This translates into CASRKGSNEQFF.

This chain links TRBV27 with TRBJ2-1, with D possibly matching TRBD2 (5 bases). Germline-derived CDR1 and CDR2 are MNHEY and SMNVEV (reference sequence). V was shortened by 6 bases and J by 2 bases, with 8 bases between the two germline ends. The CDR3 is 13 amino acids. In DNA form, the CDR3 reads TGTGCCAGCAGGCTCGGGACCTACAATGAGCAGTTCTTC. It is translated as CASRLGTYNEQFF.

This rearrangement joins TRBV7-9 to TRBJ1-2; a possible D gene is TRBD1 (5 bases). Germline values: CDR1 SEHNR, CDR2 FQNEAQ (reference sequence). This CDR3 has 15 residues. The germline V and J ends were trimmed by 3 bases and 4 bases, with 15 bases remaining between them. The CDR3 is CASSLPREVGYGYTF. For the CDR3, the DNA is TGTGCCAGCAGCTTGCCCAGGGAGGTGGGCTATGGCTACACCTTC.

The chain uses TRBV7-9 and TRBJ1-2; 10 positions match TRBD1. Germline V lookup: CDR1 SEHNR, CDR2 FQNEAQ (reference sequence). CDR3 size: 16 residues. Germline trimming cut 5 bases from V and 5 bases from J; bases unmatched to any gene: 11. CDR3 coding DNA: TGTGCCAGCAGCCCCTTACCGGGACAGGGGATGTATGGCTACACCTTC. Residues: CASSPLPGQGMYGYTF.

This rearrangement joins TRBV6-1 to TRBJ1-2; 8 positions match TRBD1. With 3 bases clipped from V and 4 bases from J, the junction kept 7 bases outside the gene matches. Germline-derived CDR1 and CDR2 are MNHNS and SASEGT. The CDR3 runs to 15 residues. The DNA of the CDR3 is TGTGCCAGCAGTGACCCAGGGGGCTACAGCTATGGCTACACCTTC. Translating gives CASSDPGGYSYGYTF.

The chain couples TRBV9 to TRBJ2-5; TRBD2 might be the D (6 bases). With 3 bases removed from V and 5 bases from J, the gap between germline ends came to 17 bases. Germline V gene sequence: CDR1 SGDLS, CDR2 YYNGEE. There are 15 residues in the CDR3. CDR3 in amino acids: CASSEGDFGPETQYF. CDR3 bases: TGTGCCAGCAGCGAAGGGGACTTCGGCCCGGAGACCCAGTACTTC.

In the case of this clonotype: A junction end diverges from the germline sequence, so it may reflect a read error. The chain has TRBV5-6 and TRBJ2-5; the D gene is possibly TRBD2 (5 bases). CDR1 SGHDT and CDR2 YYEEEE come from the germline V gene. CDR3 length: 14 residues. CDR3 coding DNA: TGTGCCAACAGCTTGGAGCCGGGGTTAGAGACCCAGTACTTC. As protein: CANSLEPGLETQYF.

V gene TRBV5-6 combines with J gene TRBJ1-6; D not resolved. CDR1 SGHDT and CDR2 YYEEEE come from the germline V gene. Trimming took off 5 bases at V and 6 bases at J, with 6 bases between the two ends. The CDR3 consists of 12 residues. CDR3 sequence: CASRAGNSPLHF. The CDR3 nucleotides are TGTGCCAGCAGGGCGGGTAATTCACCCCTCCACTTT.

Here the CDR3 reads CASSSPSGGVRVADTQYF. The CDR3 DNA is TGTGCCAGCAGTTCACCTAGCGGGGGGGTTCGCGTGGCAGATACGCAGTATTTT. This sequence joins TRBV28 and TRBJ2-3; TRBD2 matches at 12 bases. Germline V lookup: CDR1 MDHEN, CDR2 SYDVKM. Trimming at V came to 4 bases and at J to 4 bases, leaving 12 bases not matched to a gene. This CDR3 region has 18 residues.

The rearrangement links TRBV25-1 to TRBJ1-2, with a tentative D call TRBD1 (5 bases). Deletions cut 2 bases from V and 7 bases from J, with 17 bases between. There are 15 residues in the CDR3. Per the germline V gene, CDR1 is MGHDK and CDR2 is SYGVNS. CDR3 nucleotide sequence: TGTGCCAGCAGTGAAATAGGCGGGACGGAGGTTGGCTACACCTTC. It is translated as CASSEIGGTEVGYTF.

The V and J genes are TRBV11-2 and TRBJ2-7; perhaps TRBD2 as D (6 bases). V was trimmed by 4 bases and J by 7 bases, leaving 26 bases between them. Germline V CDR1 and CDR2: SGHAT, FQNNGV. CDR3 size: 17 residues. The CDR3 nucleotides are TGTGCCAGCAGCTCCACAAAGGCGGGGACCCACCGGTGGGAGCAGTACTTC. Protein: CASSSTKAGTHRWEQYF.

The rearrangement joins TRBV12-3 or TRBV12-4 to TRBJ2-5, with 10 bases lining up with TRBD2. The tail of the sequence fits TRBJ2-7 better, so the J call may be wrong. The CDR3 totals 14 residues. The DNA for the CDR3 is TGTGCCAGCAGCTCCGGGACTAGCGTCGACGAGCAGTACTTC. Translation: CASSSGTSVDEQYF.

The chain combines TRBV9 with TRBJ2-1; weak D call: TRBD1 (6 bases). This CDR3 is 19 amino acids long. Between the trimmed V and J ends, which lost 2 bases and 4 bases, there was a span of 25 bases. The germline CDR1 and CDR2 sequences are SGDLS and YYNGEE. CDR3 residues: CASSVSERSQGITYNEQFF. The CDR3 DNA sequence: TGTGCCAGCAGCGTGAGCGAAAGGTCCCAGGGGATCACATACAATGAGCAGTTCTTC.

The CDR3 DNA reads as TGTGCCAGCAGCTCGACAGGTGATGCTTCCTACGAGCAGTACTTC. Encoded protein: CASSSTGDASYEQYF. The chain is built from TRBV7-9 and TRBJ2-7; the D gene is possibly TRBD1 (6 bases). V was shortened by 4 bases and J by 1 base, with 14 bases between the two germline ends. The CDR3 is 15 amino acids. Per germline, CDR1 SEHNR and CDR2 FQNEAQ (reference sequence).

The genes are TRBV14 and TRBJ2-2, with TRBD1 matching 11 bases. J gave up 6 bases and V 4 bases, and 13 bases lay outside the gene matches. The CDR3 length is 18 residues. In germline, CDR1 is SGHDN, CDR2 FVKESK. The CDR3 spells CASSLIPLPGQGAGELFF. The CDR3 DNA follows: TGTGCCAGCAGCCTCATTCCGCTTCCGGGACAGGGGGCCGGGGAGCTGTTTTTT.

This chain uses TRBV7-9 with TRBJ2-3; TRBD2 might be the D (6 bases). CDR3 size: 14 residues. The V end was cut by 3 bases, the J end by 6 bases, with 13 bases between. Looked up from germline, CDR1 is SEHNR and CDR2 is FQNEAQ (reference sequence). As DNA, the CDR3 is TGTGCCAGCAGCTTCTCTACTAGCCCCGATACGCAGTATTTT. Its protein product is CASSFSTSPDTQYF.

The J gene is TRBJ2-7, the V gene TRBV6-1; a weak D match, TRBD1 (6 bases). Trimming took off 2 bases at V and 3 bases at J, with 11 bases between the two ends. Germline loops: CDR1 MNHNS, CDR2 SASEGT. The CDR3 totals 14 residues. CDR3 amino acids: CASSERNRDYEQYF. The CDR3 coding sequence is TGTGCCAGCAGTGAAAGGAACAGGGACTACGAGCAGTACTTC.

The rearrangement joins TRBV6-4 to TRBJ2-1, with a tentative D call TRBD2 (5 bases). The CDR3 is 13 residues long. Trimming pared 3 bases from V and 9 bases from J, leaving 12 bases between. CDR1 and CDR2 (germline): MRHNA, SNTAGT. As DNA, the CDR3 is TGTGCCAGCAGTGAGGCTAGCTTTGCTGAGCAGTTCTTC. Encoded protein: CASSEASFAEQFF.

CDR3 DNA: TGTGCCAGCAGCCAAGTAGCCGAGGGAGAGAGAAACACCATATATTTT. Amino acid sequence: CASSQVAEGERNTIYF. V gene TRBV3-1 combines with J gene TRBJ1-3; no clear D gene. Germline CDR1 LGHDT, CDR2 YNNKEL (reference sequence). V lost 1 base, J lost 5 bases, and 15 bases lay in between. There are 16 residues in the CDR3.